The rows below give T cell receptor beta chains drawn from one sample of a study of regulatory T cells in long-lasting Graves disease. Each CDR3 protein gets one entry after TCRdb re-called the multiplex PCR reads with MiXCR. The sample carries 350,000 to 500,000 distinct CDR3 sequences, less than 15% recorded once. The sample was also reused in another study, on T cells in Graves' hyperthyroidism and ophthalmopathy.

The material was peripheral blood mononuclear cells (PBMCs), obtained at new diagnosis, from a patient treated with antithyroid drugs. These receptor sequences come from a woman in her forties or fifties with Graves disease. CDR3s include the opening cysteine and the closing phenylalanine or tryptophan. A D gene is named only where the DNA matches it firmly. Clone size is shown for a subset of rows, as once, few, many or a class of expanded clone.

D	V	size	J	CDR3	DNA
-	TRBV5-1	-	TRBJ1-3	CASSYDRGRENTIYF	TGCGCCAGCAGCTATGACAGAGGCCGGGAAAACACCATATATTTT
TRBD1	TRBV20-1	-	TRBJ2-7	CSASGTGGAWGQYF	TGCAGTGCTAGCGGGACAGGGGGCGCCTGGGGGCAGTACTTC
-	TRBV20-1	-	TRBJ2-3	CSARRWQGGGDTQYF	TGCAGTGCTAGACGCTGGCAGGGGGGGGGAGATACGCAGTATTTT
-	TRBV19	few	TRBJ2-7	CASHGEVNEQYF	TGTGCCAGTCATGGGGAGGTCAACGAGCAGTACTTC
-	TRBV3-1	-	TRBJ1-1	CASSQQWTENTEAFF	TGTGCCAGCAGCCAACAGTGGACAGAGAACACTGAAGCTTTCTTT
TRBD2	TRBV20-1	many	TRBJ2-1	CSAREGGWREGPYNEQFF	TGCAGTGCTAGAGAAGGAGGGTGGCGGGAGGGCCCCTACAATGAGCAGTTCTTC
TRBD2	TRBV11-2	many	TRBJ2-7	CASNPIRGEDSYEQYF	TGTGCCAGCAACCCTATACGGGGGGAGGACTCCTACGAGCAGTACTTC
-	TRBV7-8	many	TRBJ2-2	CASSSISGELFF	TGTGCCAGCAGCTCCATATCTGGGGAGCTGTTTTTT
-	TRBV6-1	many	TRBJ2-3	CASRPGLPRDTQYF	TGTGCCAGCAGACCGGGACTCCCAAGGGATACGCAGTATTTT
-	TRBV2	many	TRBJ2-7	CASVTGHYEQYF	TGTGCCAGCGTGACAGGTCACTACGAGCAGTACTTC
-	TRBV12-3/TRBV12-4	few	TRBJ2-4	CASSLAPWLAKNIQYF	TGTGCCAGCAGTTTAGCCCCCTGGTTAGCCAAAAACATTCAGTACTTC
-	TRBV6-1	-	TRBJ1-6	CASRPPDGAGSPLHF	TGTGCCAGCCGACCACCGGACGGGGCGGGCTCACCCCTCCACTTT
-	TRBV5-1	few	TRBJ2-1	CASEKPNRGGGDNEQFF	TGCGCCAGCGAAAAACCGAACCGGGGCGGTGGGGACAATGAGCAGTTCTTC
TRBD2	TRBV4-1	few	TRBJ2-7	CASSQAPGGVAGAYEQYF	TGCGCCAGCAGCCAAGCCCCAGGCGGGGTAGCGGGAGCCTACGAGCAGTACTTC
-	TRBV7-8	-	TRBJ1-1	CASSFEPGLRGNTEAFF	TGTGCCAGCAGCTTCGAGCCGGGCTTACGGGGGAACACTGAAGCTTTCTTT
-	TRBV5-1	few	TRBJ1-1	CASMRIEGNTEAFF	TGCGCCAGCATGCGGATTGAGGGAAACACTGAAGCTTTCTTT
TRBD1	TRBV27	many	TRBJ2-1	CASRSGQGPGPYNEQFF	TGTGCCAGCAGGAGTGGACAGGGCCCAGGGCCCTACAATGAGCAGTTCTTC
-	TRBV13	-	TRBJ2-7	CASTSRGIHEQYF	TGTGCCAGCACCAGTAGGGGAATCCACGAGCAGTACTTC
TRBD1	TRBV12-3/TRBV12-4	many	TRBJ1-1	CASSRQGENTEAFF	TGTGCCAGCAGTCGACAGGGGGAGAACACTGAAGCTTTCTTT
-	TRBV24-1	many	TRBJ2-3	CATSDQRTTTSTDTQYF	TGTGCCACCAGTGATCAAAGGACTACCACCAGCACAGATACGCAGTATTTT
-	TRBV2	few	TRBJ1-2	CASSDQGKDYGYTF	TGTGCCAGCAGTGATCAGGGGAAAGACTATGGCTACACCTTC
-	TRBV29-1	few	TRBJ2-5	CSVAGLARQETQYF	TGCAGCGTTGCTGGGCTAGCGCGACAAGAGACCCAGTACTTC
-	TRBV10-3	few	TRBJ1-1	CAISGPGPGNTEAFF	TGTGCCATCAGTGGTCCTGGGCCGGGGAACACTGAAGCTTTCTTT
-	TRBV18	many	TRBJ2-1	CASSPSNEQFF	TGTGCCAGCTCACCAAGCAATGAGCAGTTCTTC
-	TRBV7-6	many	TRBJ1-1	CASSPQKDTEAFF	TGTGCCAGCAGCCCCCAGAAGGACACTGAAGCTTTCTTT
TRBD1	TRBV20-1	many	TRBJ2-5	CSAREHLRGHQETQYF	TGCAGTGCTAGAGAGCACCTCAGGGGGCACCAAGAGACCCAGTACTTC
TRBD1	TRBV5-1	many	TRBJ1-1	CASRFHRDRVLGGTEAFF	TGCGCCAGCAGGTTCCACAGGGACAGGGTTCTGGGAGGCACTGAAGCTTTCTTT
-	TRBV11-2	-	TRBJ1-3	CASSSSGDPGNTIYF	TGTGCCAGCAGCTCATCAGGGGATCCAGGAAACACCATATATTTT
-	TRBV3-1	many	TRBJ1-1	CASSQGGNTEAFF	TGTGCCAGCAGCCAAGGCGGGAACACTGAAGCTTTCTTT